This TCR beta chain emerged from a study of beta chain features in type 1 diabetes. The entirety of the isolated RNA underwent reverse transcription, so expressed TCRB transcripts were sequenced. The repertoire was sequenced with immunoSEQ multiplex PCR; TCRdb's copy has only in-frame clones and lacks some. The sample lists around 140,000 clones; about 10% were seen once. This CDR3 is built from 13 residues. Germline assignment: CDR1 MGHDK and CDR2 SYGVNS. Trimming took 11 bases from V and 1 from J, leaving 9 bases between them. This chain uses TRBV25-1 with TRBJ2-6; D not certain. This sequence was found in a man aged 18 to 30 in good health. The specimen was naive CD4+ T cells from blood. The CDR3 reads CAVTPSGANVLTF. In DNA form, the CDR3 reads TGTGCCGTCACACCATCTGGGGCCAACGTCCTGACTTTC.